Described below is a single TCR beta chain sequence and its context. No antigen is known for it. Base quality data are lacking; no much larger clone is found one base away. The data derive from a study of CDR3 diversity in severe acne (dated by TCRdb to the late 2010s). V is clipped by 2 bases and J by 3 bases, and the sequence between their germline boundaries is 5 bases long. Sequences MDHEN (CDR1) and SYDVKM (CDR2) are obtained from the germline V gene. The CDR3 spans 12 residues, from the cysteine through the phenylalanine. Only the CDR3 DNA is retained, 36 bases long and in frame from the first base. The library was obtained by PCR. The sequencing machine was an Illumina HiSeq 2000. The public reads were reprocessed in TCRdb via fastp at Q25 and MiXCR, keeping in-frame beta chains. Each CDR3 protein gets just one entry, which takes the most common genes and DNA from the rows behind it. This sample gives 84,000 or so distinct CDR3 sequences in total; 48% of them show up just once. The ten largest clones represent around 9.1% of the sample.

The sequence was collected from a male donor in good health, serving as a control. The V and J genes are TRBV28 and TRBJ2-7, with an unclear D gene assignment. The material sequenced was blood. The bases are TGTGCCAGCAGTTTAGACCACTACGAGCAGTACTTC. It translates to CASSLDHYEQYF.